The clone carrying this T cell receptor beta chain was observed a few times. This sample was taken from a study of blood T cell repertoires in COVID-19. The overall study: Specimens from acute and convalescent COVID-19 originated in the United States, Italy and Spain. T cells, B-cell-depleted T cells, or PBMCs provided the cDNA or gDNA that served as material.

As processed by the authors: For nucleated cells, counts were estimated from reference gene primer amplification. The repertoire was sequenced with immunoSEQ multiplex PCR; TCRdb's copy has only in-frame clones and lacks some. The DNA gave D and trimming, while V, J and clone size come from that table. The sample includes roughly 380,000 clones, about 90% of them seen just once. Within 2 weeks before study entry, exposed participants met a COVID-19 case. Sample: PBMCs or T cells enriched from blood (not recorded which). This receptor was identified in a woman between 25 and 40 years old who had been exposed to COVID-19.

CDR3 protein: CASSRHSKHQPQHF. As DNA, the CDR3 is TGTGCCAGCAGTCGCCACAGCAAACATCAGCCCCAGCATTTT. V and J are TRBV27 and TRBJ1-5; D not resolved. The CDR3 consists of 14 residues. Trimming removed 5 bases at V and 5 bases at J, with 13 bases between. The germline V gene encodes CDR1 MNHEY and CDR2 SMNVEV (reference sequence).